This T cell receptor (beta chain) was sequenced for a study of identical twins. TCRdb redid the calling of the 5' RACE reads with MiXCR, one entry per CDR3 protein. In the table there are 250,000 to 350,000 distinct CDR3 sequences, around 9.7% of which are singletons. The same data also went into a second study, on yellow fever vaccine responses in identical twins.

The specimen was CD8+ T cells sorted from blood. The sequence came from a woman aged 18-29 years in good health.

CDR3 bases: TGTGCCAGGGGGCAGGGGGATAATTCACCCCTCCACTTT. This encodes CARGQGDNSPLHF. The chain combines TRBV2 with TRBJ1-6; 7 nucleotides align to TRBD1. J gave up 5 bases and V 9 bases, and 4 bases lay outside the gene matches. Germline V CDR1 and CDR2: SNHLY, FYNNEI. There are 13 residues in the CDR3. Looking up the rest from reference TRBV2 and TRBJ1-6 gives the full variable domain: EPEVTQTPSHQVTQMGQEVILRCVPISNHLYFYWYRQILGQKVEFLVSFYNNEISEKSEIFDDQFSVERPDGSNFTLKIRSTKLEDSAMYFCARGQGDNSPLHFGNGTRLTVT.